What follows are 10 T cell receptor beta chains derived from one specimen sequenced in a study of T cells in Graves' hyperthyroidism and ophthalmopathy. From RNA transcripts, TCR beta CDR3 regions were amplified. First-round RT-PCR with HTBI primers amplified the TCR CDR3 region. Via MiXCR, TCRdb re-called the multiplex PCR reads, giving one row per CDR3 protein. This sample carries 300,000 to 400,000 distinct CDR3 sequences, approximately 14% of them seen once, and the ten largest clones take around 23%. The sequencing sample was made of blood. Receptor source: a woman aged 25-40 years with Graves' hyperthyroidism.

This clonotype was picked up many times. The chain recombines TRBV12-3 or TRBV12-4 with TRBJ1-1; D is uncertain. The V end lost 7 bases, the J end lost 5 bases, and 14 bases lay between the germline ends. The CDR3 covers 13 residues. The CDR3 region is CASTSEVWTEAFF. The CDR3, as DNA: TGTGCCAGCACCTCCGAGGTCTGGACTGAAGCTTTCTTT.

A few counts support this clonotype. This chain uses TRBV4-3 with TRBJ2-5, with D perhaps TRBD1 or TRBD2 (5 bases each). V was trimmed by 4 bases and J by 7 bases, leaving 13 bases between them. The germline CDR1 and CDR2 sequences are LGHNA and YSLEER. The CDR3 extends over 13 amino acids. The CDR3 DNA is TGCGCCAGCAGCCGGGACCGATGGGGGACCCAGTACTTC. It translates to CASSRDRWGTQYF.

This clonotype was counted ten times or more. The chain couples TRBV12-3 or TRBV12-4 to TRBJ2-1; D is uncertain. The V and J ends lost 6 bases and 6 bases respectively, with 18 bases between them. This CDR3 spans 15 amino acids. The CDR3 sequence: CASSEQSGVVNEQFF. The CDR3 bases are TGTGCCAGCAGCGAACAAAGTGGGGTGGTCAATGAGCAGTTCTTC.

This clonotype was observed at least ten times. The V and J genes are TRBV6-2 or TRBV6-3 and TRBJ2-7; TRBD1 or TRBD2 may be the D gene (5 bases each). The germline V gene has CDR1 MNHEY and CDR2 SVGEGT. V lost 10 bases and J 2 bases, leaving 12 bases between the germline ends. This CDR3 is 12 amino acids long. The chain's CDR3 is CATRDGPYEQYF. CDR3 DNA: TGTGCCACCCGGGACGGCCCCTACGAGCAGTACTTC.

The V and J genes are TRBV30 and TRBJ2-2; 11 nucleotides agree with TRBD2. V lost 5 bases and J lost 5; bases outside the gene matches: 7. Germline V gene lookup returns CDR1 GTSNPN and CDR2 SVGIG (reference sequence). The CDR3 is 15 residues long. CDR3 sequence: CAWRLAGRETGELFF. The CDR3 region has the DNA TGTGCCTGGCGACTAGCGGGACGAGAGACCGGGGAGCTGTTTTTT.

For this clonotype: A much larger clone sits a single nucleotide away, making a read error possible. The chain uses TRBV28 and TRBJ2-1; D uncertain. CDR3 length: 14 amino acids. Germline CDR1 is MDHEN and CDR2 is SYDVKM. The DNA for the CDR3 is TGTGCCAGCAGTTCCCCCCGGTATTACAATGAGCAGCTCTTC. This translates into CASSSPRYYNEQLF.

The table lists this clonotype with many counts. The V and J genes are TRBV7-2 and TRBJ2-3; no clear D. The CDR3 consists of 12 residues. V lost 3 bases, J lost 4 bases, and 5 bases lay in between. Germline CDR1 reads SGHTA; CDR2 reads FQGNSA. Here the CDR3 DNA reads TGTGCCAGCAGCTTCTGGGCAGATACGCAGTATTTT. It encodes CASSFWADTQYF.

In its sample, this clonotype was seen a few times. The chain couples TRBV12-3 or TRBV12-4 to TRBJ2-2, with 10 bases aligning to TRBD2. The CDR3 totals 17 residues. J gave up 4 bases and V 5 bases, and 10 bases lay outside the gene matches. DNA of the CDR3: TGTGCCAGCAGTATCCGACTAGCGGGTCTCTTCACCGGGGAGCTGTTTTTT. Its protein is CASSIRLAGLFTGELFF.

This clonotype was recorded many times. CDR3 residues: CASSLEVSADTQYF. Here the CDR3 DNA reads TGCGCCAGCAGCTTGGAGGTGTCGGCAGATACGCAGTATTTT. V gene TRBV5-1 combines with J gene TRBJ2-3; D is ambiguous. The V end was cut by 0 bases, the J end by 4 bases, with 9 bases between. The CDR3 runs to 14 residues. Germline lookup yields CDR1 SGHRS and CDR2 YFSETQ.

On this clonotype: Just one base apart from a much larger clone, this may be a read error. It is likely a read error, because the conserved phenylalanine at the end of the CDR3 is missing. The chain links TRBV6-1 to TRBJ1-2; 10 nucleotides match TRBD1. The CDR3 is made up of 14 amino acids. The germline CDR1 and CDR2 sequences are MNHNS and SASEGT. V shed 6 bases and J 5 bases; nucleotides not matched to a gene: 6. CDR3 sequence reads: CASSQVDRGYGYTS. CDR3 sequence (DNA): TGTGCCAGCAGCCAAGTGGACAGGGGGTATGGCTACACCTCC.